This T cell receptor (beta chain) was retrieved from a study of blood T cells in healthy people across ages. This clonotype was counted at least ten times. Its antigen is currently unknown. Next came a second PCR, run for about 6 to 11 cycles, which used a sample-barcoded 5' primer along with a J-beta primer mix. TCRdb re-analysed the 5' RACE reads in MiXCR, keeping a single row per CDR3 protein. The sample records about 570,000 distinct CDR3 sequences, about 25% being singletons. Study-wide points: In older individuals, TCR beta diversity per million T cells was lower, falling roughly linearly with age. Diversity estimates drawn from one million T cells were deemed underestimates. In long-lived donors, naive CD4+ cell counts and diversity exceeded those of aged donors.

V shed 6 bases and J shed 10 bases, with 12 bases lying between them. CDR1 and CDR2 (germline): MNHNY, SVGAGI (reference sequence). The CDR3 runs 11 residues. Material for sequencing was blood. The chain combines TRBV6-6 with TRBJ1-2, with TRBD1 as a possible D gene (5 bases). This clonotype was obtained from a woman in her 70s in good health. CDR3 in amino acids: CASSIQGPYTF. The DNA of the CDR3 is TGTGCCAGCAGCATCCAGGGACCCTACACCTTC.